The sequence of this T cell receptor (beta chain) was determined in a study of shared clonotypes between healthy human individuals. Method: immunoSEQ multiplex PCR; TCRdb's copy keeps in-frame clones and lacks some. This sample has roughly 1,000,000 clones; around 78% occur once, and the top ten carry 0.6% to 0.75%. The CDR3 extends over 16 amino acids. V lost 3 bases to trimming and J lost 5 bases; unmatched junction nucleotides: 11. Germline CDR1 is MDHEN and CDR2 is SYDVKM. The sequencing sample was made of memory CD4+ T cells from PBMCs. Subset reported: CD45RA-negative fraction. The TCR sequence derives from a man aged 18 to 29 in good health. Some clones in this sample may be carry-over from other donors' samples. The chain carries TRBV28 and TRBJ2-7; 9 nucleotides match TRBD1. CDR3 sequence reads: CASSFPGPGQGNEQYF. CDR3 in DNA: TGTGCCAGCAGTTTCCCAGGCCCCGGACAGGGGAACGAGCAGTACTTC.